The TCR beta chain under discussion was sequenced for a study of CD8+CD57+ T cells in acquired aplastic anemia. Study at large: The sorted CD4+ and CD8+ cells yielded an average approximately 3 ug of DNA. Study observations and caveats: Patients and controls shared around 30 CD8+ CDR3 sequences.

According to the study, genomic DNA was the template for TCR beta VDJ and CDR3 profiling. Each CDR3 protein gets one entry after TCRdb re-called the reads with MiXCR. The sample lists roughly 500,000 distinct CDR3 sequences; around 30% were seen once. The CDR3 totals 16 residues. The V end lost 3 bases, the J end lost 4 bases, and 13 bases lay between the germline ends. Germline CDR1 is LGHDT and CDR2 is YNNKEL (reference sequence). In the case of this clonotype: What it binds is unknown.

Patients who underwent sequencing had shown CD8+CD57+ cell expansion by flow cytometry. Sequenced sample: sorted CD4+, CD8+, or CD8+CD57+ T cells (not recorded which) from PBMCs. This clonotype was sampled from a human donor with aplastic anemia. This chain joins TRBV3-1 and TRBJ1-6, with D perhaps TRBD1 (5 bases). CDR3 coding DNA: TGTGCCAGCAGCCAGGGGGGACGGTTTTATAATTCACCCCTCCACTTT. Its protein is CASSQGGRFYNSPLHF.